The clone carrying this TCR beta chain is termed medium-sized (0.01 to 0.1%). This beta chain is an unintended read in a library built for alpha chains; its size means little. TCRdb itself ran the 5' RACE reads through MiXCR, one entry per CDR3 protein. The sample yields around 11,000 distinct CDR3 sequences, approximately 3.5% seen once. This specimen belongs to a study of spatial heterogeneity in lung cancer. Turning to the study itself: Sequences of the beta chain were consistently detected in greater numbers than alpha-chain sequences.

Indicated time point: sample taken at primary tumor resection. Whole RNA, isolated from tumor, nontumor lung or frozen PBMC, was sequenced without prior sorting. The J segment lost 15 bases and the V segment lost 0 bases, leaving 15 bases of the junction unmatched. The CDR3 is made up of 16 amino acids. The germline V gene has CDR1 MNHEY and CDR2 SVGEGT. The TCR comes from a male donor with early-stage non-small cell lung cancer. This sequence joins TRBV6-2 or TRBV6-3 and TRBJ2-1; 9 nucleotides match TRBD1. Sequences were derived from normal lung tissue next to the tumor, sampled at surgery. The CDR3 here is CASSYSLTGGPDPGFF. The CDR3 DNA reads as TGTGCCAGCAGTTACTCTTTGACAGGGGGACCCGACCCCGGGTTCTTC.